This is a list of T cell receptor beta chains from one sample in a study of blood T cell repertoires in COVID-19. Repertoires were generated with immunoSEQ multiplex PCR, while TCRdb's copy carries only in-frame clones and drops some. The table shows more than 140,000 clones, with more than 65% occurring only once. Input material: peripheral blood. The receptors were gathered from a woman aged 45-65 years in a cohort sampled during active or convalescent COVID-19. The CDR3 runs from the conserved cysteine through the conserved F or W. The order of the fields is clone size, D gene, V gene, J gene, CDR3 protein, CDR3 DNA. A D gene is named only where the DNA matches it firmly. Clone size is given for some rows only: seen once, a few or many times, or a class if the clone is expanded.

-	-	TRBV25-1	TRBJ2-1	CASSESRGSYNEQFF	TGTGCCAGCAGTGAATCAAGGGGCTCCTACAATGAGCAGTTCTTC
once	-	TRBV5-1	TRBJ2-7	CASSLEGPSLNEQYF	TGCGCCAGCAGCTTGGAGGGGCCATCGCTGAACGAGCAGTACTTC
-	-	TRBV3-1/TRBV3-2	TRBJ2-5	CASSLRQDSHF	TGTGCCAGCAGCCTGCGACAGGATAGCCACTTC
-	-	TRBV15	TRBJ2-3	CATSREAYGGQGDTQYF	TGTGCCACCAGCAGAGAGGCCTACGGGGGGCAAGGAGATACGCAGTATTTT
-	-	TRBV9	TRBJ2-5	CASSPWTQETQYF	TGTGCCAGCAGCCCCTGGACTCAAGAGACCCAGTACTTC
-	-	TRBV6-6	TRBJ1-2	CASSSDRNYGYTF	TGTGCCAGCAGCTCAGACAGAAACTATGGCTACACCTTC
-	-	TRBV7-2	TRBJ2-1	CASSLASDFTYNEQFF	TGTGCCAGCAGCTTAGCTAGCGATTTTACCTACAATGAGCAGTTCTTC
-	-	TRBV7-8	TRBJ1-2	CASSLELGSGTYGYTF	TGTGCCAGCAGCTTAGAATTAGGGAGCGGTACTTATGGCTACACCTTC
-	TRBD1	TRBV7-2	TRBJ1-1	CASSLDRANTEAFF	TGTGCCAGCAGCCTTGACAGGGCGAACACTGAAGCTTTCTTT
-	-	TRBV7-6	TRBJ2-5	CASSLGGSVQETQYF	TGTGCCAGCAGCTTAGGAGGGAGCGTCCAAGAGACCCAGTACTTC
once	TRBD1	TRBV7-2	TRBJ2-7	CASSRGQGREQYF	TGTGCCAGCAGCCGTGGACAGGGTCGCGAGCAGTACTTC
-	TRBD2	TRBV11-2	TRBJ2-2	CASSPRTSAGGELFF	TGTGCCAGCAGCCCCCGGACTAGCGCAGGCGGGGAGCTGTTTTTT
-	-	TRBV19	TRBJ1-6	CASSTDRPLSPLHF	TGTGCCAGTAGTACCGACAGGCCACTTTCACCCCTCCACTTT
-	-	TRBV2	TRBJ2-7	CASNLQYEQYF	TGTGCCAGCAATTTACAGTACGAGCAGTACTTC
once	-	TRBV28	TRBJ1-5	CASSLQGLGNQPQHF	TGTGCCAGCAGTTTACAGGGACTGGGCAATCAGCCCCAGCATTTT
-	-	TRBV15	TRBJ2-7	CATSRDMETREQYF	TGTGCCACCAGCAGAGATATGGAGACGAGGGAGCAGTACTTC
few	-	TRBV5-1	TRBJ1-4	CASSFGQGGEKLFF	TGCGCCAGCAGCTTCGGGCAAGGGGGTGAAAAACTGTTTTTT
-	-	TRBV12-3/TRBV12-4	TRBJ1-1	CASSKGRVEAFF	TGTGCCAGCAGCAAAGGGCGGGTTGAAGCTTTCTTT
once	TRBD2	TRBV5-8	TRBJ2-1	CASTRLAGGRDEQFF	TGTGCCAGCACCCGACTAGCGGGGGGCCGCGATGAGCAGTTCTTC
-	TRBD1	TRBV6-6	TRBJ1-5	CASQQGFQPQHF	TGTGCCAGTCAACAGGGGTTTCAGCCCCAGCATTTT
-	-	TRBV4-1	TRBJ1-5	CASSQSLSNQPQHF	TGCGCCAGCAGCCAGAGTCTTAGCAATCAGCCCCAGCATTTT
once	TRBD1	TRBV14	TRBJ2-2	CASSRQGTNAGELFF	TGTGCCAGCAGCCGACAGGGGACGAACGCCGGGGAGCTGTTTTTT
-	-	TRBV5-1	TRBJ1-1	CASSLADFRGEAFF	TGCGCCAGCAGCTTGGCCGACTTCAGGGGTGAAGCTTTCTTT
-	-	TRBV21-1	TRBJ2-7	CASSKTSGFYEQYF	TGTGCCAGCAGCAAAACTAGCGGTTTCTACGAGCAGTACTTC
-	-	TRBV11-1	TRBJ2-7	CASSYGAVLSYEQYF	TGTGCCAGCAGCTATGGGGCAGTACTATCCTACGAGCAGTACTTC
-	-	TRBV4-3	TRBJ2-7	CASSQDYITTYEQYF	TGCGCCAGCAGCCAAGATTACATCACAACCTACGAGCAGTACTTC
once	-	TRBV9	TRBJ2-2	CASSVAGFTGELFF	TGTGCCAGCAGCGTAGCAGGGTTCACCGGGGAGCTGTTTTTT
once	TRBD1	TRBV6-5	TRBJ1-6	CASKLDRELLPLHF	TGTGCCAGCAAATTGGACAGGGAATTGTTACCCCTCCACTTT
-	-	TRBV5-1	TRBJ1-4	CASSLDGVTVEKLFF	TGCGCCAGCAGCTTGGACGGGGTAACGGTTGAAAAACTGTTTTTT
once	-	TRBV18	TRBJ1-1	CASSQRMNTEAFF	TGTGCCAGCTCACAGCGGATGAACACTGAAGCTTTCTTT
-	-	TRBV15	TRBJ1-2	CATSQVANYGYTF	TGTGCCACCAGCCAGGTCGCTAACTATGGCTACACCTTC
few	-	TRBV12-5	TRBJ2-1	CASEARGTSYNEQFF	TGTGCTAGTGAAGCTAGGGGGACCTCCTACAATGAGCAGTTCTTC
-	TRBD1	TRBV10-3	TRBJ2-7	CAISPVSTGTYEQYF	TGTGCCATCAGTCCCGTGTCGACAGGGACCTACGAGCAGTACTTC
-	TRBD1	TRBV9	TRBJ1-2	CASSGQQGFYGYTF	TGTGCCAGCAGCGGTCAACAGGGGTTCTATGGCTACACCTTC
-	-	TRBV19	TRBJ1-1	CASCLQGGWNTEAFF	TGTGCCAGTTGCTTGCAGGGAGGATGGAACACTGAAGCTTTCTTT
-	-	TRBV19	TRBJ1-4	CASSMGLRRVATNEKLFF	TGTGCCAGTAGTATGGGTTTGAGGAGGGTTGCAACTAATGAAAAACTGTTTTTT
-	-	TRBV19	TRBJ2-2	CASSIEGNTGELFF	TGTGCCAGTAGTATCGAGGGGAACACCGGGGAGCTGTTTTTT
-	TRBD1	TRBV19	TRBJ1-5	CASSVPGGAGNQPQHF	TGTGCCAGTAGTGTTCCAGGGGGCGCGGGCAATCAGCCCCAGCATTTT
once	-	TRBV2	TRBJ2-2	CARTRLWGNTGELFF	TGTGCCAGGACTAGACTGTGGGGGAACACCGGGGAGCTGTTTTTT
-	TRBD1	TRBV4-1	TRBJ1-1	CASSQNTGDTEAFF	TGCGCCAGCAGCCAAAATACAGGGGACACTGAAGCTTTCTTT
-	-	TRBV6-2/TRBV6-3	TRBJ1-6	CASSYLWTGNSPLHF	TGTGCCAGCAGTTACCTATGGACGGGAAATTCACCCCTCCACTTT
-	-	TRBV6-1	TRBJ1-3	CASSEATMGASGNTIYF	TGTGCCAGCAGTGAAGCAACGATGGGGGCATCTGGAAACACCATATATTTT
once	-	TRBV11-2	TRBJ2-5	CASSGRGGRETQYF	TGTGCCAGCAGCGGGAGGGGGGGCCGAGAGACCCAGTACTTC
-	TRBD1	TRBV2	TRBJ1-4	CASSSTDRAKLFF	TGTGCCAGCAGTTCCACCGACAGGGCGAAACTGTTTTTT
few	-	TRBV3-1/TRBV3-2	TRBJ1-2	CASSQQGFGDYGYTF	TGTGCCAGCAGCCAGCAGGGGTTCGGGGACTATGGCTACACCTTC
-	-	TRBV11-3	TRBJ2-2	CASSLGIRGSTGELFF	TGTGCCAGCAGCTTAGGGATCAGGGGAAGCACCGGGGAGCTGTTTTTT
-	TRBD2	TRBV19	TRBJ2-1	CASSIPSRQGGNEQFF	TGTGCCAGTAGTATACCGTCCCGTCAGGGAGGGAATGAGCAGTTCTTC
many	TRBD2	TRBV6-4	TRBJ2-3	CASSERGGTDTQYF	TGTGCCAGCAGTGAGCGGGGGGGCACAGATACGCAGTATTTT
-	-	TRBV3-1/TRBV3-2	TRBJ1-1	CASSHRQVNTEAFF	TGTGCCAGCAGCCATAGACAGGTGAACACTGAAGCTTTCTTT
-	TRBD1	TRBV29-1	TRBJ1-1	CSVKGGQGIEAFF	TGCAGCGTAAAGGGGGGACAGGGTATTGAAGCTTTCTTT
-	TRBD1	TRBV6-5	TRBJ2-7	CASSRTGEQYF	TGTGCCAGCAGTCGGACAGGCGAGCAGTACTTC
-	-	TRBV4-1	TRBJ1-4	CASRQDRVKEKLFF	TGCGCCAGCAGACAGGACAGAGTAAAGGAAAAACTGTTTTTT
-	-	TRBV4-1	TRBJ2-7	CASSQDVGGSYEQYF	TGCGCCAGCAGCCAGGACGTCGGGGGTTCGTACGAGCAGTACTTC
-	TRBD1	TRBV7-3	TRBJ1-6	CASSLDRVESPLHF	TGTGCCAGCAGCCTGGACAGGGTCGAATCACCCCTCCACTTT
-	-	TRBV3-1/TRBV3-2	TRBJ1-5	CASSTTGTRQPQHF	TGTGCCAGCAGTACCACAGGTACTCGGCAGCCCCAGCATTTT